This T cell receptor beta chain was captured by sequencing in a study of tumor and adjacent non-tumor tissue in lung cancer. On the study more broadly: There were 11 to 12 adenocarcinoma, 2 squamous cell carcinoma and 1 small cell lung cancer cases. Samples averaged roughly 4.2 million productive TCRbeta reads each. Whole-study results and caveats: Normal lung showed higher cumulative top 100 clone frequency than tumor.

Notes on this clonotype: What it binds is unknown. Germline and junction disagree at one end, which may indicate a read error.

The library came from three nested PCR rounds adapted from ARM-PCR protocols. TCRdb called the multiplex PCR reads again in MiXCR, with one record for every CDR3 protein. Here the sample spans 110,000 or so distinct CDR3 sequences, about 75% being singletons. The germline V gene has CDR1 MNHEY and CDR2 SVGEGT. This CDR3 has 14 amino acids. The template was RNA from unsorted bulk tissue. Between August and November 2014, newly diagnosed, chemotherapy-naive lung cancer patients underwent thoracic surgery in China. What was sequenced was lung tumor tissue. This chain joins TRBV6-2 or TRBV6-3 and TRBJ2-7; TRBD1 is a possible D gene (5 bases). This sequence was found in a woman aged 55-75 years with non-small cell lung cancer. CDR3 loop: CGSSRGQGPYEQYF. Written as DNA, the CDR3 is TGTGGCAGCAGCAGAGGACAAGGACCTTACGAGCAGTACTTC.